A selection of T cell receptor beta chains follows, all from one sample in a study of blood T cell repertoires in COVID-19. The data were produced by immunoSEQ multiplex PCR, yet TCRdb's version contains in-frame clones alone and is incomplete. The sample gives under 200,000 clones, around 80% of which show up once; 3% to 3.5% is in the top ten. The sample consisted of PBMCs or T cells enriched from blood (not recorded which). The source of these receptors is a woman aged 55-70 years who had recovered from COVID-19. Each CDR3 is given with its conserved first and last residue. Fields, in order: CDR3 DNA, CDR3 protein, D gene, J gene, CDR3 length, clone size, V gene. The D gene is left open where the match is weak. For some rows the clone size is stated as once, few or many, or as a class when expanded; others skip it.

CDR3nt: TGCGCCAGCAGCGCTAACACAGATACGCAGTATTTT; CDR3aa: CASSANTDTQYF; d_gene: NA; j_gene: TRBJ2-3; len: 12; abundance: NA; v_gene: TRBV4-1
CDR3nt: TGTGCCAGCAGTGAAAACAGCTATAGCAATCAGCCCCAGCATTTT; CDR3aa: CASSENSYSNQPQHF; d_gene: NA; j_gene: TRBJ1-5; len: 15; abundance: NA; v_gene: TRBV6-1
CDR3nt: TGTGCCAGCACCCGTAGCGGGGGCTCCTACAATGAGCAGTTCTTC; CDR3aa: CASTRSGGSYNEQFF; d_gene: TRBD2; j_gene: TRBJ2-1; len: 15; abundance: NA; v_gene: TRBV2
CDR3nt: TGTGCCAGCACAGACATCTCCAAAAACATTCAGTACTTC; CDR3aa: CASTDISKNIQYF; d_gene: NA; j_gene: TRBJ2-4; len: 13; abundance: NA; v_gene: TRBV28
CDR3nt: TGTGCCAGCAGCGTGGGGCCAAAGGCGGCAAACACTGAAGCTTTCTTT; CDR3aa: CASSVGPKAANTEAFF; d_gene: NA; j_gene: TRBJ1-1; len: 16; abundance: NA; v_gene: TRBV9
CDR3nt: TGTGCCAGCAGCTCGGGACAGGGGTACTATGGCTACACCTTC; CDR3aa: CASSSGQGYYGYTF; d_gene: TRBD1; j_gene: TRBJ1-2; len: 14; abundance: NA; v_gene: TRBV7-2
CDR3nt: TGTGCCAGCAGCGTAGATGGCGGAAACTATGGCTACACCTTC; CDR3aa: CASSVDGGNYGYTF; d_gene: NA; j_gene: TRBJ1-2; len: 14; abundance: many; v_gene: TRBV9
CDR3nt: TGTGCCAGCCTAGCGGGGGGTTACGAGCAGTACTTC; CDR3aa: CASLAGGYEQYF; d_gene: TRBD2; j_gene: TRBJ2-7; len: 12; abundance: NA; v_gene: TRBV6-5
CDR3nt: TGTGCCAGCAGCGTGACAGGGGCAGAGACCCAGTACTTC; CDR3aa: CASSVTGAETQYF; d_gene: TRBD1; j_gene: TRBJ2-5; len: 13; abundance: NA; v_gene: TRBV11-2
CDR3nt: TGTGCCACCAGCAGAGATCAAACAGCCTATAGCAATCAGCCCCAGCATTTT; CDR3aa: CATSRDQTAYSNQPQHF; d_gene: NA; j_gene: TRBJ1-5; len: 17; abundance: few; v_gene: TRBV15
CDR3nt: TGTGCCTCCGCTACCCTCACAGATACGCAGTATTTT; CDR3aa: CASATLTDTQYF; d_gene: NA; j_gene: TRBJ2-3; len: 12; abundance: NA; v_gene: TRBV30
CDR3nt: TGTGCCTGGAGCTGGGCGGGCGGGGGCTACACCTTC; CDR3aa: CAWSWAGGGYTF; d_gene: NA; j_gene: TRBJ1-2; len: 12; abundance: NA; v_gene: TRBV30
CDR3nt: TGCGCCAGCAGCTTGGAAACCAGGGAGACCCAGTACTTC; CDR3aa: CASSLETRETQYF; d_gene: NA; j_gene: TRBJ2-5; len: 13; abundance: many; v_gene: TRBV5-1
CDR3nt: TGTGCCAGCAGCGCCGACAGAATAGATACAGATACGCAGTATTTT; CDR3aa: CASSADRIDTDTQYF; d_gene: NA; j_gene: TRBJ2-3; len: 15; abundance: once; v_gene: TRBV2
CDR3nt: TGTGCCAGCAGCGGCAGGGGGCGCGAAGCTGAAGCTTTCTTT; CDR3aa: CASSGRGREAEAFF; d_gene: TRBD1; j_gene: TRBJ1-1; len: 14; abundance: NA; v_gene: TRBV7-2
CDR3nt: TGCGCCAGCAGCTTGGCTCTCGGACAGGGGGCGAAAGAGCAGTACTTC; CDR3aa: CASSLALGQGAKEQYF; d_gene: TRBD1; j_gene: TRBJ2-7; len: 16; abundance: NA; v_gene: TRBV5-1
CDR3nt: TGTGCCTGGAGTGTACAAGGGGGAGCCACCGGGGAGCTGTTTTTT; CDR3aa: CAWSVQGGATGELFF; d_gene: NA; j_gene: TRBJ2-2; len: 15; abundance: NA; v_gene: TRBV30
CDR3nt: TGTGCCAGCAGCGTAGGGCAGGGGGATCAGCCCCAGCATTTT; CDR3aa: CASSVGQGDQPQHF; d_gene: TRBD1; j_gene: TRBJ1-5; len: 14; abundance: NA; v_gene: TRBV9
CDR3nt: TGTGCCAGCTTCACCACCCAGGGCTATGGCTACACCTTC; CDR3aa: CASFTTQGYGYTF; d_gene: NA; j_gene: TRBJ1-2; len: 13; abundance: NA; v_gene: TRBV18
CDR3nt: TGTGCCTGGCTTCTGGCGGGGGACTATTTTCATAACTATGGCTACACCTTC; CDR3aa: CAWLLAGDYFHNYGYTF; d_gene: NA; j_gene: TRBJ1-2; len: 17; abundance: NA; v_gene: TRBV30
CDR3nt: TGTGCCAATGCCGGGACAGACAATGAGCAGTTCTTC; CDR3aa: CANAGTDNEQFF; d_gene: TRBD1; j_gene: TRBJ2-1; len: 12; abundance: NA; v_gene: TRBV12-3/TRBV12-4
CDR3nt: TGTGCCAGCAGTTTAGGAGCGTTCTCTAATCAGCCCCAGCATTTT; CDR3aa: CASSLGAFSNQPQHF; d_gene: NA; j_gene: TRBJ1-5; len: 15; abundance: once; v_gene: TRBV27
CDR3nt: TGTGCCATCAGTGAAGGGGGAAAGGATGAAAAACTGTTTTTT; CDR3aa: CAISEGGKDEKLFF; d_gene: NA; j_gene: TRBJ1-4; len: 14; abundance: NA; v_gene: TRBV10-3
CDR3nt: TGTGCCAGCAGTGAAGCGGACAGGGGGCAGTTCAATGAGCAGTTCTTC; CDR3aa: CASSEADRGQFNEQFF; d_gene: TRBD1; j_gene: TRBJ2-1; len: 16; abundance: many; v_gene: TRBV6-1
CDR3nt: TGTGCCAGCAGCCCCGGGGTGGCGGACAGCAATCAGCCCCAGCATTTT; CDR3aa: CASSPGVADSNQPQHF; d_gene: NA; j_gene: TRBJ1-5; len: 16; abundance: NA; v_gene: TRBV9
CDR3nt: TGTGCCAGCAGCAGAAGCTACAGGGGTGAGTGGGCTAATGAAAAACTGTTTTTT; CDR3aa: CASSRSYRGEWANEKLFF; d_gene: NA; j_gene: TRBJ1-4; len: 18; abundance: NA; v_gene: TRBV21-1
CDR3nt: TGCGCCAGCAGCCCGGGACAGGGAGGGAATCAGCCCCAGCATTTT; CDR3aa: CASSPGQGGNQPQHF; d_gene: TRBD1; j_gene: TRBJ1-5; len: 15; abundance: NA; v_gene: TRBV5-1
CDR3nt: TGTGCCAGCAACTTGGGTGGACAATCCAATCAGCCCCAGCATTTT; CDR3aa: CASNLGGQSNQPQHF; d_gene: NA; j_gene: TRBJ1-5; len: 15; abundance: NA; v_gene: TRBV9
CDR3nt: TGTGCCAGCAGCTGCCCCCAGGGGGGCGTGACAGATACGCAGTATTTT; CDR3aa: CASSCPQGGVTDTQYF; d_gene: NA; j_gene: TRBJ2-3; len: 16; abundance: NA; v_gene: TRBV21-1
CDR3nt: TGCGCCAGCTCCTGGGGGAGGGACACTGAAGCTTTCTTT; CDR3aa: CASSWGRDTEAFF; d_gene: NA; j_gene: TRBJ1-1; len: 13; abundance: NA; v_gene: TRBV5-1
CDR3nt: TGTGCCAGCATCAGCGCCCGGGGTTCAGCTGGCTACACCTTC; CDR3aa: CASISARGSAGYTF; d_gene: NA; j_gene: TRBJ1-2; len: 14; abundance: NA; v_gene: TRBV5-8
CDR3nt: TGTGCTAGTGGTTTCACAGGGGGCGCAACAGATACGCAGTATTTT; CDR3aa: CASGFTGGATDTQYF; d_gene: TRBD1; j_gene: TRBJ2-3; len: 15; abundance: NA; v_gene: TRBV12-5
CDR3nt: TGTGCCAGCAGCCCTACTAGCGGGCGGGCCAAAAACATTCAGTACTTC; CDR3aa: CASSPTSGRAKNIQYF; d_gene: TRBD2; j_gene: TRBJ2-4; len: 16; abundance: NA; v_gene: TRBV27
CDR3nt: TGTGCCAGCAGCCTAAGAGCTGGGGCCAACGTCCTGACTTTC; CDR3aa: CASSLRAGANVLTF; d_gene: NA; j_gene: TRBJ2-6; len: 14; abundance: NA; v_gene: TRBV3-1/TRBV3-2
CDR3nt: TGTGCCAGCAGCCAAACTAGCGGGGGGTACCAAGAGACCCAGTACTTC; CDR3aa: CASSQTSGGYQETQYF; d_gene: TRBD2; j_gene: TRBJ2-5; len: 16; abundance: few; v_gene: TRBV7-2
CDR3nt: TGTGCCTGGAGCTCGCGGGGGGGCATGAGCACAGATACGCAGTATTTT; CDR3aa: CAWSSRGGMSTDTQYF; d_gene: TRBD2; j_gene: TRBJ2-3; len: 16; abundance: few; v_gene: TRBV30
CDR3nt: TGTGCCAGCTCTCCTCCCGAGGTTGGTAACTATGGCTACACCTTC; CDR3aa: CASSPPEVGNYGYTF; d_gene: NA; j_gene: TRBJ1-2; len: 15; abundance: NA; v_gene: TRBV18
CDR3nt: TGTGCCAGCAGAGACCAGGGTTGGGAAAAACTGTTTTTT; CDR3aa: CASRDQGWEKLFF; d_gene: NA; j_gene: TRBJ1-4; len: 13; abundance: NA; v_gene: TRBV6-5
CDR3nt: TGCGCCAGCAGCTTCTCTGTGGCATATGGCTACACCTTC; CDR3aa: CASSFSVAYGYTF; d_gene: NA; j_gene: TRBJ1-2; len: 13; abundance: NA; v_gene: TRBV5-1
CDR3nt: TGCGCCAGCAGCCCGGGACAGGGGGCTTCGAACACCGGGGAGCTGTTTTTT; CDR3aa: CASSPGQGASNTGELFF; d_gene: TRBD1; j_gene: TRBJ2-2; len: 17; abundance: NA; v_gene: TRBV5-1
CDR3nt: TGTGCCAGCAGCTTCCCCTGGGGACAGATATACTATGGCTACACCTTC; CDR3aa: CASSFPWGQIYYGYTF; d_gene: NA; j_gene: TRBJ1-2; len: 16; abundance: NA; v_gene: TRBV21-1
CDR3nt: TGTGCCAGCAGCGTGGGCGGGAATAATTCACCCCTCCACTTT; CDR3aa: CASSVGGNNSPLHF; d_gene: NA; j_gene: TRBJ1-6; len: 14; abundance: NA; v_gene: TRBV9
CDR3nt: TGTGCCAGCAGAAAGACAGTGAACACTGAAGCTTTCTTT; CDR3aa: CASRKTVNTEAFF; d_gene: NA; j_gene: TRBJ1-1; len: 13; abundance: NA; v_gene: TRBV2
CDR3nt: TGTGCCAGCAGCCCTGACAGATATCAGCCCCAGCATTTT; CDR3aa: CASSPDRYQPQHF; d_gene: NA; j_gene: TRBJ1-5; len: 13; abundance: NA; v_gene: TRBV27